The 19 T cell receptor beta chains listed next were all sequenced from one sample in a study of CD8+CD57+ T cells in acquired aplastic anemia. The template for TCR beta VDJ and CDR3 sequence profiling was genomic DNA. TCRdb independently ran MiXCR on the reads; one entry per CDR3 protein. Counted here are around 130,000 distinct CDR3 sequences, 50% to 70% occurring once; the ten biggest clones make up roughly 32%. Individuals selected for sequencing had exhibited CD8+CD57+ cell expansion on flow cytometry. The sequenced sample was sorted CD4+, CD8+, or CD8+CD57+ T cells (not recorded which) from PBMCs. These receptors were obtained from a human donor with aplastic anemia.

This clonotype was seen a few times. V usage is TRBV20-1 and J usage is TRBJ2-5, with TRBD1 identical over 9 bases. Trimming at V came to 6 bases and at J to 5 bases, leaving 16 bases not matched to a gene. The length of the CDR3 is 16 residues. The germline V gene encodes CDR1 DFQATT and CDR2 SNEGSKA (reference sequence). The CDR3 DNA reads as TGCAGTGCCAGCAGCTTAGCCACAGGGGGCCGGGAGACCCAGTACTTC. Translation: CSASSLATGGRETQYF.

V is TRBV19 and J is TRBJ2-7; D is unresolved. Germline CDR1 reads LNHDA; CDR2 reads SQIVND (reference sequence). This CDR3 spans 13 amino acids. V gave up 1 base and J gave up 5 bases, with 9 bases separating them. CDR3 in DNA: TGTGCCAGTAGTATAGTTGCCAACCACGAGCAGTACTTC. This translates into CASSIVANHEQYF.

Concerning this clonotype: A much larger clone lies one base from this, so it may be a read error. A read error is likely, as this CDR3 ends without the conserved phenylalanine or tryptophan. The chain has TRBV5-1 and TRBJ2-7; either TRBD1 or TRBD2 may supply D (6 bases each). V shed 7 bases and J shed 5 bases, with 19 bases lying between them. Germline values: CDR1 SGHRS, CDR2 YFSETQ. The length of the CDR3 is 14 residues. The CDR3 nucleotides are TGCGCCAGCCAGGACGGGGGCGGGTTGGACGAGCAGTACCTC. It translates to CASQDGGGLDEQYL.

The CDR3 DNA reads TGTGCCAGCAGCTTAGCTTTTGGGGAGACAGGGGTAAGATACGAGCAGTACTTC. It encodes CASSLAFGETGVRYEQYF. V and J are TRBV11-1 and TRBJ2-7, with TRBD1 matching 8 bases. V was clipped by 0 bases and J by 4 bases; unmatched bases: 14. The CDR3 contains 18 residues. CDR1 is SGHAT and CDR2 is FQDESV in the germline V gene (reference sequence).

Notes on this clonotype: A much larger clonotype is one base distant, so this may be a read error. A read error is likely, as this CDR3 ends without the conserved phenylalanine or tryptophan. The CDR3 reads CASSQITGGGNTEAFL. The CDR3 region has the DNA TGCGCCAGCAGCCAAATTACGGGTGGAGGGAACACTGAAGCTTTCCTT. The rearrangement uses TRBV4-1 and TRBJ1-1, with D hard to call. Germline lookup yields CDR1 MGHRA and CDR2 YSYEKL. Trimming left V 2 bases short and J 1 base short, with 14 bases between. The CDR3 has 16 amino acids.

The V and J genes are TRBV2 and TRBJ2-7; a weak D match, TRBD1 (5 bases). Germline values: CDR1 SNHLY, CDR2 FYNNEI. The length of the CDR3 is 15 residues. The V gene lost 1 base and the J gene lost 0 bases, with 10 bases spanning the gap. CDR3 nucleotide sequence: TGTGCCAGCAGTGAAGGACAGCCCCTCTCCTACGAGCAGTACTTC. Its protein product is CASSEGQPLSYEQYF.

The chain links TRBV12-3 or TRBV12-4 to TRBJ2-7; 7 nucleotides match TRBD2. This CDR3 comprises 14 residues. V shed 6 bases, J shed 6 bases, and the junction held 11 bases outside the gene matches. CDR3 sequence reads: CASSQGLGPPEQYF. CDR3 coding DNA: TGTGCCAGCAGCCAAGGACTAGGACCTCCCGAGCAGTACTTC.

This clonotype has at least ten counts. The CDR3 DNA reads as TGCGCCAGCAACCGGGGAGGTGGTGAAGCTTTCTTT. Protein product: CASNRGGGEAFF. The chain combines TRBV5-1 with TRBJ1-1; D gene uncertain. The CDR3 spans 12 residues. V lost 6 bases and J 7 bases, leaving 13 bases between the germline ends. Germline V gives CDR1 SGHRS, CDR2 YFSETQ.

This clonotype was seen just once. This rearrangement joins TRBV2 to TRBJ2-3; D could derive from TRBD1 or TRBD2 (6 bases each). V was trimmed by 9 bases and J by 5 bases, leaving 9 bases between them. This CDR3 contains 11 residues. Germline loops: CDR1 SNHLY, CDR2 FYNNEI. This chain's CDR3 is CARGGGDTQYF. CDR3 coding DNA: TGTGCCAGGGGGGGCGGAGATACGCAGTATTTT. Supplemented by reference TRBV2 and TRBJ2-3, the full variable domain reads EPEVTQTPSHQVTQMGQEVILRCVPISNHLYFYWYRQILGQKVEFLVSFYNNEISEKSEIFDDQFSVERPDGSNFTLKIRSTKLEDSAMYFCARGGGDTQYFGPGTRLTVL.

The chain is built from TRBV24-1 and TRBJ2-7; weak D call: TRBD1 (7 bases). The J call is doubtful: the DNA matches TRBJ2-5 better. The CDR3 is made up of 13 amino acids. The germline gives CDR1 KGHDR, CDR2 SFDVKD. CDR3 DNA sequence: TGTGCCACCAGTGCGGCAGGGGGGGAGACCCAGTACTTC. This sequence encodes CATSAAGGETQYF.

The sample holds many counts of this clonotype. The rearrangement joins TRBV12-5 to TRBJ1-2; 9 bases map to TRBD1. The CDR3 has 14 residues. Trimming removed 5 bases from V and 6 bases from J; junction bases left unmatched: 7. Germline assignment: CDR1 LGHNT and CDR2 FRNRAP. CDR3 region: CASGPGTGNDGYTF. The CDR3 DNA reads TGTGCTAGTGGTCCGGGGACAGGGAATGATGGCTACACCTTC.

The rearrangement uses TRBV6-4 and TRBJ1-1; unclear D gene. Trimming cost V 3 bases and J 0 bases, with 11 bases left between them. There are 15 residues in the CDR3. Germline V gives CDR1 MRHNA, CDR2 SNTAGT. The chain's CDR3 is CASSENPGMNTEAFF. CDR3 coding DNA: TGTGCCAGCAGTGAGAACCCCGGCATGAACACTGAAGCTTTCTTT.

This clonotype was seen a few times. V and J are TRBV7-2 and TRBJ1-2; D may be TRBD1 (5 bases). The CDR3 is 12 amino acids. The V gene's germline CDR1 is SGHTA and CDR2 FQGNSA. Trimming left V 5 bases short and J 8 bases short, with 12 bases between. The CDR3: CASSPGSGGYTF. Written as DNA, the CDR3 is TGTGCCAGCAGCCCAGGGTCAGGCGGCTACACCTTC.

The chain joins TRBV15 to TRBJ2-7; 9 bases line up with TRBD1. CDR3 length: 17 amino acids. Germline assignment: CDR1 LNHNV and CDR2 YYDKDF (reference sequence). J gave up 2 bases and V 8 bases, and 16 bases lay outside the gene matches. CDR3 in DNA: TGTGCCACCGGATCCACGCGGACAGGGGAGCCCACCTACGAGCAGTACTTC. Translating gives CATGSTRTGEPTYEQYF.

The rearrangement joins TRBV20-1 to TRBJ2-3, with 9 nucleotides matching TRBD2. The CDR3 extends over 14 amino acids. V lost 3 bases, J lost 1 base, and 2 bases stayed unmatched. CDR1 is DFQATT, CDR2 SNEGSKA, per germline (reference sequence). CDR3 DNA sequence: TGCAGTGCTAGGCGGGAGGGAGGCACAGATACGCAGTATTTT. Translation gives CSARREGGTDTQYF.

A remark on this clonotype: This may come from a read error, since a much larger clone is one base off. V is TRBV24-1 and J is TRBJ1-5, with a possible D match to TRBD1 (6 bases). The CDR3 has 14 amino acids. V dropped 6 bases and J dropped 11 bases, with 19 bases sitting between them. Germline-derived CDR1 and CDR2 are KGHDR and SFDVKD. As DNA, the CDR3 is TGTGCCACCAGTTCCGGGACACGGCGCGAAGCCCAGCATTTT. Translation gives CATSSGTRREAQHF.

The J gene is TRBJ1-5, the V gene TRBV19, with 8 nucleotides matching TRBD1. CDR3 size: 16 residues. J was trimmed by 7 bases and V by 3 bases; bases with no gene match: 11. CDR1 LNHDA and CDR2 SQIVND come from the germline V gene (reference sequence). The CDR3 here is CASSILTGGSGQPQHF. CDR3 bases: TGTGCCAGTAGTATCCTTACAGGGGGATCGGGGCAGCCCCAGCATTTT.

This clonotype was picked up many times. The V gene is TRBV19, the J gene TRBJ2-7; perhaps TRBD2 as D (6 bases). The V end lost 0 bases, the J end lost 2 bases, and 14 bases lay between the germline ends. This CDR3 is built from 16 residues. Germline-derived CDR1 and CDR2 are LNHDA and SQIVND (reference sequence). The CDR3: CASSIDTSGLTYEQYF. CDR3 DNA: TGTGCCAGTAGTATAGACACCTCGGGACTCACCTACGAGCAGTACTTC.

This clonotype was seen ten or more times. The genes are TRBV7-9 and TRBJ1-4; D gene uncertain. The CDR3 has 15 amino acids. Germline V CDR1 and CDR2: SEHNR, FQNEAQ (reference sequence). V shed 6 bases and J shed 2 bases, with 13 bases lying between them. In DNA, the CDR3 is TGTGCCAGCAGTTCCCTCCAGGATACTAATGAAAAACTGTTTTTT. This encodes CASSSLQDTNEKLFF.